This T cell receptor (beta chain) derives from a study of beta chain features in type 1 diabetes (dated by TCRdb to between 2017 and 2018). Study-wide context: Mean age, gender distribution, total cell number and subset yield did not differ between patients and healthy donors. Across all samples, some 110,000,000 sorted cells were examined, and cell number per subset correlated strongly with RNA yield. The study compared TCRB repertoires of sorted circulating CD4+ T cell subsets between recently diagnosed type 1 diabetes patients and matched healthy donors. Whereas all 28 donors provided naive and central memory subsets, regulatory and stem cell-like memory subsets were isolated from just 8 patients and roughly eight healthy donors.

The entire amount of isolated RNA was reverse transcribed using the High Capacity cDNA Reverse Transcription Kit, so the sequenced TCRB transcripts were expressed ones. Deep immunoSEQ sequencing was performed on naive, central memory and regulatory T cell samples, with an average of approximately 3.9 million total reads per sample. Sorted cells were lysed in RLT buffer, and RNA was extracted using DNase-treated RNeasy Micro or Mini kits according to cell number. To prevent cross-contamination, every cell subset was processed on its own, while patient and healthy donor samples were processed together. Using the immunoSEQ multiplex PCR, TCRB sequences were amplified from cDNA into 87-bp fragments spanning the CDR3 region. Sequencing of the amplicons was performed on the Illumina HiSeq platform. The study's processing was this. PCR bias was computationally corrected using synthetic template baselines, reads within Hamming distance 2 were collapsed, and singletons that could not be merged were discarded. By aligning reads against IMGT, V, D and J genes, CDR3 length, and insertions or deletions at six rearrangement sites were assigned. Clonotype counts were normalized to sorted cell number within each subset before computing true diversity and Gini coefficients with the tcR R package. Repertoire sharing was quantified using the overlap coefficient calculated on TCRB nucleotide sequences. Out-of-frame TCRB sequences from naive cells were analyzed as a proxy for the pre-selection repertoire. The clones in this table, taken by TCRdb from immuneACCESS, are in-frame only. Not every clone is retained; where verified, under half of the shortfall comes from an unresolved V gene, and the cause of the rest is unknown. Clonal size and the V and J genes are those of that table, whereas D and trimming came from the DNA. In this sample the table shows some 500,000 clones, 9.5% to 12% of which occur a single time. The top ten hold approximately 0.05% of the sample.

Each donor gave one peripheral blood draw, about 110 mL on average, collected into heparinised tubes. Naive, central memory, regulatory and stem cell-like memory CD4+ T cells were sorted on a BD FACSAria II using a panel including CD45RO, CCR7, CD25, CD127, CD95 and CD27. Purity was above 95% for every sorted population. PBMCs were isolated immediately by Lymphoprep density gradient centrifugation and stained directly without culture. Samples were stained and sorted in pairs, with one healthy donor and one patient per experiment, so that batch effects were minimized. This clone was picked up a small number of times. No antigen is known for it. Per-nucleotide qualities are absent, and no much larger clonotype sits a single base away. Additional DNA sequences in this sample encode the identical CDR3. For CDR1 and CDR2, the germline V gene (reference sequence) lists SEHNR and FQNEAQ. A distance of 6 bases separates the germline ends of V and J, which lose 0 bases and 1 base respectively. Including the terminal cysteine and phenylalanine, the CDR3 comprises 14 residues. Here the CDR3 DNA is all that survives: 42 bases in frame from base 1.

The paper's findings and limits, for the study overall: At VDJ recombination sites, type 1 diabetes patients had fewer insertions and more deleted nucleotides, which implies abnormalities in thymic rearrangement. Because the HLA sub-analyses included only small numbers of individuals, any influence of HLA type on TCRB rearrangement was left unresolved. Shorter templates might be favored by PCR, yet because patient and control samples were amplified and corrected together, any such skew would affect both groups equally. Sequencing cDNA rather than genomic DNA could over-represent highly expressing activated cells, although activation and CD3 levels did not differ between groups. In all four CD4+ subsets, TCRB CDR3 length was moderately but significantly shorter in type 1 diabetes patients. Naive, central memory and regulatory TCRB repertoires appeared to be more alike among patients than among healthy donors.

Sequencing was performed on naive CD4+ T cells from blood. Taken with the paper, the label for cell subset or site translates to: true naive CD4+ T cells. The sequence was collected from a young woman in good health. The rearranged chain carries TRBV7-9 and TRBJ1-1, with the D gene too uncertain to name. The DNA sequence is TGTGCCAGCAGCTTAGCGCTAGGGAACACTGAAGCTTTCTTT. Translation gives CASSLALGNTEAFF.